This T cell receptor beta chain was sequenced for a study of neoadjuvant anti-PD-1 for oral cavity cancer. About the research overall: Most patients had three to four biweekly doses of 3 mg/kg nivolumab before resection. Study-wide points: After neoadjuvant nivolumab, PBMC T cell clonality was significantly higher in non-responders than responders.

Time point reported: after neoadjuvant nivolumab, at surgical resection. Assay used: immunoSEQ multiplex PCR; TCRdb lists only in-frame clones, some missing. This sample yields some 15,000 clones, of which 73% are seen a single time; roughly 2.8% belongs to the top ten. The CDR3 runs 13 residues. In germline, CDR1 is GTSNPN, CDR2 SVGIG (reference sequence). Germline trimming cut 4 bases from V and 5 bases from J; bases unmatched to any gene: 4. As to this clone: Its matching antigen is unknown.

The source material was PBMCs, sampled after nivolumab (anti-PD-1) treatment. The receptor comes from a person aged 35-80 years with oral cavity squamous cell carcinoma. The chain has TRBV30 and TRBJ2-7, with 11 bases fitting TRBD1. The CDR3 sequence: CAWNRDRGDEQYF. The CDR3 nucleotides are TGTGCCTGGAATCGGGACAGGGGGGACGAGCAGTACTTC.